The rows below give T cell receptor beta chains drawn from one sample of a study of CD4+ T cells in melanoma. TCRdb's table, derived via immunoSEQ multiplex PCR, lists solely in-frame clones and lacks some. In the table there are under 10,000 clones, 73% of which are singletons. Source material: cells from a culture (not recorded whether cultured in vitro). The receptors shown here come from a human donor with melanoma. The conserved cysteine and the conserved F or W are not part of the CDR3 here.

ASSPGTAEANEKLF	TRBJ1-4	TRBV3-1/TRBV3-2
ASSLDTRNTEAF	TRBJ1-1	TRBV9
ASSWLMNTEAF	TRBJ1-1	TRBV12-3/TRBV12-4
ASSEKGTQY	TRBJ2-3	TRBV6-5
ASSAGGGQFRSGNTIY	TRBJ1-3	TRBV5-1
ASSPLVSRWTSSPYNEQF	TRBJ2-1	TRBV18
ASSSLDRVGSYEQY	TRBJ2-7	TRBV7-2
ASSPRTGFSYEQY	TRBJ2-7	TRBV7-6
ASSFIGVNTGELF	TRBJ2-2	TRBV2
ASSPELTGLASGYT	TRBJ1-2	TRBV7-6
ASSRQGHGYT	TRBJ1-2	TRBV6-5
ASSTSNGYT	TRBJ1-2	TRBV19
SASRRGNEKLF	TRBJ1-4	TRBV20-1
ASSEWREAF	TRBJ1-1	TRBV25-1
ASSTQGQATNEKLF	TRBJ1-4	TRBV7-9
ASSLGQPPYEQY	TRBJ2-7	TRBV11-1
ASRSGTLISYEQY	TRBJ2-7	TRBV6-6
AWTRKRNTGELF	TRBJ2-2	TRBV30
ASSLEGDVRDTEAF	TRBJ1-1	TRBV13
ASSVQGRGTEAF	TRBJ1-1	TRBV19
ASSLSGGAPGELF	TRBJ2-2	TRBV7-2
ASSLGLPTDTQY	TRBJ2-3	TRBV7-9
ASSQGGGWNTEAF	TRBJ1-1	TRBV4-2
ATTRAAGTGQPQH	TRBJ1-5	TRBV19
ASSIKTGTGYT	TRBJ1-2	TRBV7-2
ATSDLGDPRGGETQY	TRBJ2-5	TRBV24-1
ASSFGSQETQY	TRBJ2-5	TRBV5-1
ASSTGLRVYEQY	TRBJ2-7	TRBV10-1
ASSPIGTGKGGNTIY	TRBJ1-3	TRBV18
ASSPMTVSSYEQY	TRBJ2-7	TRBV9
ASSSSTGKDSPLH	TRBJ1-6	TRBV5-4
ASSPQGLTSTDTQY	TRBJ2-3	TRBV11-3
ASSPRGTEAF	TRBJ1-1	TRBV16
ASGRGQGAETQY	TRBJ2-5	TRBV12-5
ASSLAVGGRDEQY	TRBJ2-7	TRBV5-1
ASSVGLGELF	TRBJ2-2	TRBV9
ASSYSLAGGRETQY	TRBJ2-5	TRBV6-6
ASSQQGNNQPQH	TRBJ1-5	TRBV5-4
ASSKGLDTDTQY	TRBJ2-3	TRBV27
ASSQGLGTEAF	TRBJ1-1	TRBV4-2
ASSWGGGRNEQF	TRBJ2-1	TRBV5-1
ASSRRRRGGTYEQY	TRBJ2-7	TRBV21-1
ASSNTPGSSYNSPLH	TRBJ1-6	TRBV9
ASSPGSTDTQY	TRBJ2-3	TRBV19
ASSLRLGGEAF	TRBJ1-1	TRBV5-5